One sample yielded the 29 T cell receptor beta chains listed below, sequenced in a study of T cell responses to AZD1222 COVID-19 vaccine. Using immunoSEQ multiplex PCR, the repertoire was profiled, and TCRdb retains in-frame clones only, with some absent. The sample records fewer than 180,000 clones, more than 85% being singletons. Sequencing was performed on peripheral blood, taken 28 days after the second AZD1222 dose. The receptor set was obtained from an adult who received the AZD1222 COVID-19 vaccine.

This chain connects TRBV18 to TRBJ1-3, with a weak D call TRBD1 (6 bases). Germline V gene lookup returns CDR1 KGHSH and CDR2 LQKENI. This CDR3 has 15 residues. V lost 6 bases and J lost 4, with 16 bases in between. The CDR3 is CASSSDRSQGNTIYF. DNA of the CDR3: TGTGCCAGCTCGTCGGACAGATCCCAAGGAAACACCATATATTTT.

The V and J genes are TRBV5-4 and TRBJ1-1, with TRBD1 as a possible D gene (5 bases). Germline CDR1 SGHNT, CDR2 YYREEE (reference sequence). V shed 0 bases and J shed 4 bases, with 16 bases lying between them. The CDR3 runs 16 residues. The CDR3 DNA sequence: TGTGCCAGCAGCTTGGGTGATCGGGGGTGGAGCACTGAAGCTTTCTTT. Translating gives CASSLGDRGWSTEAFF.

The chain employs TRBV14 and TRBJ2-7; either TRBD1 or TRBD2 may fit D (5 bases each). The CDR3 runs 16 residues. The germline V gene encodes CDR1 SGHDN and CDR2 FVKESK. V lost 2 bases, J lost 2 bases, and 16 bases lay in between. The DNA for the CDR3 is TGTGCCAGCAGCCAACTCGGGACGTTCTTTCCCTACGAGCAGTACTTC. It codes for CASSQLGTFFPYEQYF. Variable domain in full (rest from reference TRBV14 and TRBJ2-7): EAGVTQFPSHSVIEKGQTVTLRCDPISGHDNLYWYRRVMGKEIKFLLHFVKESKQDESGMPNNRFLAERTGGTYSTLKVQPAELEDSGVYFCASSQLGTFFPYEQYFGPGTRLTVT.

This chain joins TRBV6-5 and TRBJ2-7; TRBD2 matches 7 bases. Unmatched junction bases numbered 4, after V lost 3 bases and J lost 2 bases. The CDR3 spans 14 residues. Germline CDR1 and CDR2: MNHEY and SVGAGI. This CDR3 reads CASSYRTSAYEQYF. CDR3 nucleotide sequence: TGTGCCAGCAGTTATCGTACTAGCGCCTACGAGCAGTACTTC.

The J gene is TRBJ1-3, the V gene TRBV27; unclear D gene. CDR3 length: 13 residues. Trimming removed 6 bases at V and 0 bases at J, with 6 bases between. Germline-derived CDR1 and CDR2 are MNHEY and SMNVEV (reference sequence). DNA of the CDR3: TGTGCCAGCAGACAGAGCTCTGGAAACACCATATATTTT. It specifies CASRQSSGNTIYF.

The rearrangement uses TRBV12-5 and TRBJ2-3; the match to TRBD2 covers 7 bases. There are 19 residues in the CDR3. CDR1 LGHNT and CDR2 FRNRAP come from the germline V gene. The V gene end was trimmed by 2 bases and the J gene end by 4 bases; junction bases not matched to a gene: 18. CDR3 in DNA: TGTGCTAGTGGTTTGTCCCGGCGGGGCCTTAGCGGGCCACCAGATACGCAGTATTTT. It translates to CASGLSRRGLSGPPDTQYF.

The chain is built from TRBV7-2 and TRBJ1-3, with D possibly being TRBD1 (6 bases). V lost 1 base to trimming and J lost 8 bases, with 12 bases between them. The CDR3 extends over 14 amino acids. The germline V gene has CDR1 SGHTA and CDR2 FQGNSA. The CDR3 reads CASSLDAGVDTIYF. The CDR3 DNA is TGTGCCAGCAGCTTAGACGCAGGGGTCGACACCATATATTTT.

J is TRBJ2-7 and V is TRBV3-1 (or the pseudogene TRBV3-2); 11 nucleotides match TRBD2. Germline V gene data show CDR1 as LGHDT and CDR2 as YNNKEL (reference sequence). With V trimmed by 4 bases and J by 2 bases, 1 base remained unmatched. The CDR3 consists of 14 residues. The CDR3 protein is CASSLTSGTYEQYF. The CDR3 DNA reads as TGTGCCAGCAGCCTGACTAGCGGGACCTACGAGCAGTACTTC.

The chain uses TRBV3-1 (or the pseudogene TRBV3-2) and TRBJ2-7; D is ambiguous. CDR3 length equals 10 residues. Trimming cost V 2 bases and J 4 bases, with 0 bases left between them. From germline, CDR1 is LGHDT and CDR2 YNNKEL (reference sequence). The CDR3, as DNA: TGTGCCAGCAGCCAATACGAGCAGTACTTC. This gives the protein CASSQYEQYF.

The V call is TRBV7-2, the J call TRBJ1-4, with D uncertain. The germline V gene has CDR1 SGHTA and CDR2 FQGNSA. This CDR3 has 12 amino acids. The V end was cut by 3 bases, the J end by 8 bases, with 7 bases between. The CDR3 reads CASSFGREKLFF. DNA of the CDR3: TGTGCCAGCAGCTTCGGGAGGGAAAAACTGTTTTTT.

The chain carries TRBV2 and TRBJ1-1; 8 bases align to TRBD1. Germline trimming cut 6 bases from V and 1 base from J; bases unmatched to any gene: 4. This CDR3 has 14 amino acids. Germline loops: CDR1 SNHLY, CDR2 FYNNEI. CDR3 region: CASRRTGRNTEAFF. CDR3 nucleotide sequence: TGTGCCAGCAGAAGGACAGGGCGGAACACTGAAGCTTTCTTT.

V and J are TRBV24-1 and TRBJ2-5; 9 bases line up with TRBD2. The germline V gene encodes CDR1 KGHDR and CDR2 SFDVKD. The junction had 8 bases not matched to a gene; V was cut back by 4 bases and J by 3 bases. The CDR3 has 16 amino acids. The CDR3 nucleotides are TGTGCCACCAGTGAACCGGGACTAGCCCGGGAAGAGACCCAGTACTTC. This sequence encodes CATSEPGLAREETQYF.

The rearrangement uses TRBV4-1 and TRBJ1-6; 9 nucleotides align to TRBD1. There are 20 residues in the CDR3. V shed 3 bases, J shed 10 bases, and the junction held 22 bases outside the gene matches. The germline CDR1 and CDR2 sequences are MGHRA and YSYEKL. Here the CDR3 reads CASSHRTAGTGKNNLSPLHF. The CDR3 coding sequence is TGCGCCAGCAGCCATAGAACAGCCGGGACAGGGAAAAATAATCTGTCACCCCTCCACTTT.

This chain uses TRBV29-1 with TRBJ1-2; a possible D gene is TRBD1 (5 bases). Germline values: CDR1 SQVTM, CDR2 ANQGSEA. This CDR3 comprises 12 residues. Between the trimmed V and J ends, which lost 3 bases and 5 bases, there was a span of 10 bases. CDR3 nucleotide sequence: TGCAGCGTTGACGTCAGGGAATATGGCTACACCTTC. This translates into CSVDVREYGYTF.

The rearrangement uses TRBV2 and TRBJ2-5; D might be TRBD1 (6 bases). Germline lookup yields CDR1 SNHLY and CDR2 FYNNEI. Trimming removed 6 bases from V and 2 bases from J, with 7 bases in between. This CDR3 comprises 12 residues. In nucleotides, the CDR3 is TGTGCCAGCAGGGACAGTCAAGAGACCCAGTACTTC. Its translation is CASRDSQETQYF.

The rearrangement links TRBV18 to TRBJ2-7; the D is unclear. This CDR3 contains 14 residues. Germline assignment: CDR1 KGHSH and CDR2 LQKENI. V lost 0 bases and J 3 bases, leaving 9 bases between the germline ends. The CDR3 here is CASSPPAGDYEQYF. The CDR3, as DNA: TGTGCCAGCTCACCACCGGCAGGAGACTACGAGCAGTACTTC. Based on the CDR3 plus reference TRBV18 and TRBJ2-7, the full variable domain is NAGVMQNPRHLVRRRGQEARLRCSPMKGHSHVYWYRQLPEEGLKFMVYLQKENIIDESGMPKERFSAEFPKEGPSILRIQQVVRGDSAAYFCASSPPAGDYEQYFGPGTRLTVT.

The chain uses TRBV24-1 and TRBJ2-7; D unresolved. Trimming took off 5 bases at V and 1 base at J, with 8 bases between the two ends. The CDR3 is 13 amino acids. The germline V gene has CDR1 KGHDR and CDR2 SFDVKD. The DNA of the CDR3 is TGTGCCACCAGTGGACGGCCGTCCTACGAGCAGTACTTC. This sequence encodes CATSGRPSYEQYF.

In its sample, this clone was seen a few times. This sequence joins TRBV19 and TRBJ1-1; tentatively, D is TRBD1 (6 bases). The CDR3 runs 14 residues. Deletions cut 4 bases from V and 4 bases from J, with 13 bases between. Per the germline V gene, CDR1 is LNHDA and CDR2 is SQIVND (reference sequence). The CDR3 loop is CASSNRGRFTEAFF. DNA for the CDR3: TGTGCCAGTAGTAATCGGGGGCGCTTCACTGAAGCTTTCTTT.

V gene TRBV30 combines with J gene TRBJ1-2, with D maybe TRBD1 (5 bases). V was cut by 0 bases and J by 2 bases, with 13 bases left in between. The germline V gene encodes CDR1 GTSNPN and CDR2 SVGIG (reference sequence). This CDR3 is 15 amino acids long. The CDR3 region has the DNA TGTGCCTGGAGTGTTTGGGCAGGGAGCAACTATGGCTACACCTTC. Protein: CAWSVWAGSNYGYTF.

The chain joins TRBV6-6 to TRBJ2-7, with D possibly called TRBD1 or TRBD2 (5 bases each). CDR3 length: 14 amino acids. V dropped 4 bases and J dropped 3 bases, with 13 bases sitting between them. Germline-derived CDR1 and CDR2 are MNHNY and SVGAGI (reference sequence). The CDR3 sequence: CASSFATGLYEQYF. DNA for the CDR3: TGTGCCAGCAGTTTCGCTACAGGACTCTACGAGCAGTACTTC.

The chain combines TRBV7-9 with TRBJ2-3; no reliable D call. Germline CDR1 SEHNR, CDR2 FQNEAQ (reference sequence). V dropped 2 bases and J dropped 1 base, with 7 bases sitting between them. The CDR3 has 14 amino acids. The CDR3 region has the DNA TGTGCCAGCAGCTTAAGGCGCGGCACAGATACGCAGTATTTT. Translation: CASSLRRGTDTQYF. The full variable domain, rest sourced from reference TRBV7-9 and TRBJ2-3, is DTGVSQNPRHKITKRGQNVTFRCDPISEHNRLYWYRQTLGQGPEFLTYFQNEAQLEKSRLLSDRFSAERPKGSFSTLEIQRTEQGDSAMYLCASSLRRGTDTQYFGPGTRLTVL.

The chain uses TRBV1 and TRBJ2-7; the table's D gene call, TRBD2, was not cross checked with the DNA. TRBV1 is a pseudogene. The CDR3 spans 13 residues. In nucleotides, the CDR3 is TGCACCAGCAGCCACCGGGGAGCCTACGAGCAGTACTTC. Translation: CTSSHRGAYEQYF.

This rearrangement joins TRBV5-1 to TRBJ1-1, with unresolved D. Germline values: CDR1 SGHRS, CDR2 YFSETQ. This CDR3 region has 13 residues. With 5 bases removed from V and 11 bases from J, the gap between germline ends came to 19 bases. CDR3 DNA: TGCGCCAGCAGTTCTCAGTCCGATTACCCCGCTTTCTTT. Its translation is CASSSQSDYPAFF.

The chain joins TRBV18 to TRBJ1-2; no clear D gene. This CDR3 is built from 13 residues. The V gene lost 0 bases and the J gene lost 6 bases, with 8 bases spanning the gap. Germline CDR1 KGHSH, CDR2 LQKENI. The CDR3 loop is CASSPPGSHGYTF. For the CDR3, the DNA is TGTGCCAGCTCACCACCAGGGAGCCATGGCTACACCTTC.

This chain uses TRBV4-3 with TRBJ2-1; D uncertain. V was trimmed by 1 base and J by 9 bases, leaving 10 bases between them. Germline CDR1 LGHNA, CDR2 YSLEER. The CDR3 spans 13 residues. DNA for the CDR3: TGCGCCAGCAGCCAAGGGGGTGACGGTGAGCAGTTCTTC. As protein: CASSQGGDGEQFF.

The rearrangement joins TRBV5-1 to TRBJ1-1; 7 bases map to TRBD1. V shed 7 bases and J 1 base; nucleotides not matched to a gene: 7. The CDR3 covers 14 residues. Germline-derived CDR1 and CDR2 are SGHRS and YFSETQ. The CDR3 DNA reads as TGCGCCAGCTTTCTACGGACAGGGAACACTGAAGCTTTCTTT. It translates to CASFLRTGNTEAFF. Full variable domain (missing parts from reference TRBV5-1 and TRBJ1-1): KAGVTQTPRYLIKTRGQQVTLSCSPISGHRSVSWYQQTPGQGLQFLFEYFSETQRNKGNFPGRFSGRQFSNSRSEMNVSTLELGDSALYLCASFLRTGNTEAFFGQGTRLTVV.

The chain has TRBV5-5 and TRBJ1-3; D possibly corresponds to TRBD1 (6 bases). Germline CDR1 and CDR2: SGHKS and YYEKEE (reference sequence). V was pared by 5 bases and J by 0 bases, with 6 bases between. This CDR3 spans 13 amino acids. The CDR3, as DNA: TGTGCCAGCAGACAGGGCTCTGGAAACACCATATATTTT. This encodes CASRQGSGNTIYF.

V gene TRBV7-9 combines with J gene TRBJ1-6; unclear D gene. Germline values: CDR1 SEHNR, CDR2 FQNEAQ (reference sequence). The CDR3 spans 12 residues. Trimming removed 2 bases from V and 8 bases from J, with 4 bases in between. CDR3 loop: CASSLSDSPLHF. The CDR3 DNA reads TGTGCCAGCAGCTTATCGGATTCACCCCTCCACTTT.

The rearrangement uses TRBV7-6 and TRBJ1-5; TRBD1 agrees at 7 bases. The CDR3 is 16 amino acids. From germline, CDR1 is SGHVS and CDR2 FNYEAQ. V lost 5 bases and J lost 6; bases outside the gene matches: 13. The chain's CDR3 is CASSISTGLRAQPQHF. CDR3 DNA sequence: TGTGCCAGCAGCATCTCGACAGGGCTGAGAGCTCAGCCCCAGCATTTT.